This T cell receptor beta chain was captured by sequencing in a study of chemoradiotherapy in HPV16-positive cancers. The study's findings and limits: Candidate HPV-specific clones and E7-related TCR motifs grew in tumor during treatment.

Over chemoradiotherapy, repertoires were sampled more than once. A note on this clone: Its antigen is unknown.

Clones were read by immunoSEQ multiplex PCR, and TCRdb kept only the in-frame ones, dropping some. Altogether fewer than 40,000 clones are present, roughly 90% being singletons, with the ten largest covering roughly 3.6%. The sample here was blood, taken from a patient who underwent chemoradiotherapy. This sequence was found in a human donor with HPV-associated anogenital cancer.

The CDR3, as DNA: TGTGCCAGCTCACCAGGGACGCCCGATACCGGGCCCCAGCATTTT. Translated: CASSPGTPDTGPQHF. The chain is built from TRBV18 and TRBJ1-5; D might be TRBD1 (5 bases). CDR1 and CDR2 (germline): KGHSH, LQKENI. V gave up 2 bases and J gave up 9 bases, with 17 bases separating them. This CDR3 spans 15 amino acids. The complete variable domain, with remaining parts taken from reference TRBV18 and TRBJ1-5, reads NAGVMQNPRHLVRRRGQEARLRCSPMKGHSHVYWYRQLPEEGLKFMVYLQKENIIDESGMPKERFSAEFPKEGPSILRIQQVVRGDSAAYFCASSPGTPDTGPQHFGDGTRLSIL.